Reported below is one TCR beta chain. Its antigen remains unidentified. The sample is drawn from a study of cytomegalovirus exposure and HLA in healthy donors. Whole-study findings and limits: In presence/absence analyses, roughly uniform sequencing depth across donors was assumed.

13 Jbeta primers and 60 Vbeta primers were used for the PCR. The repertoire was sequenced with immunoSEQ multiplex PCR; TCRdb's copy has only in-frame clones and lacks some. The sample has roughly 150,000 clones; around three quarters are singletons. Trimming left V 1 base short and J 4 bases short, with 13 bases between. CDR3 length equals 15 residues. CDR1 is MGHRA and CDR2 is YSYEKL in the germline V gene. Source material: PBMCs. This receptor was identified in a man aged 35 to 55 in good health and CMV-seronegative. This rearrangement joins TRBV4-1 to TRBJ1-2; D is unclear. Here the CDR3 DNA reads TGCGCCAGCAGCCAAGGCCGAGGGATTAGCTATGGCTACACCTTC. Its protein product is CASSQGRGISYGYTF.